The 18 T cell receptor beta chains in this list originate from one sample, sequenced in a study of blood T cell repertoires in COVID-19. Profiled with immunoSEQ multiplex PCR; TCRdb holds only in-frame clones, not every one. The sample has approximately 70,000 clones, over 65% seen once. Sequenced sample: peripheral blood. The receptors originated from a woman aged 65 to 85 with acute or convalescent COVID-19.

The CDR3 loop is CASSWVIFGTDYYTF. The CDR3 nucleotides are TGTGCCAGCAGTTGGGTCATTTTCGGGACAGACTATTACACCTTC. The J gene is TRBJ1-2, the V gene TRBV28, with 7 bases identical to TRBD1. The CDR3 sequence is 15 residues long. The V gene end was trimmed by 4 bases and the J gene end by 11 bases; junction bases not matched to a gene: 16. Germline CDR1 reads MDHEN; CDR2 reads SYDVKM.

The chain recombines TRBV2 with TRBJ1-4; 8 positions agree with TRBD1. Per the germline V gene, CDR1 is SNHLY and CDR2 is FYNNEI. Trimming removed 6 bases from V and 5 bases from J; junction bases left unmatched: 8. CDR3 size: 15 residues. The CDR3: CASRRGQGANEKLFF. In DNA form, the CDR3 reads TGTGCCAGCAGGCGCGGACAGGGTGCAAATGAAAAACTGTTTTTT.

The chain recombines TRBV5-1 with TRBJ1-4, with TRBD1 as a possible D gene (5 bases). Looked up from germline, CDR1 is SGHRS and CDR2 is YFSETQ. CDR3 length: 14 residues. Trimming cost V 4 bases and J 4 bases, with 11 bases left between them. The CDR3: CASSLWGGNEKLFF. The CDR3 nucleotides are TGCGCCAGCAGCCTTTGGGGGGGTAATGAAAAACTGTTTTTT.

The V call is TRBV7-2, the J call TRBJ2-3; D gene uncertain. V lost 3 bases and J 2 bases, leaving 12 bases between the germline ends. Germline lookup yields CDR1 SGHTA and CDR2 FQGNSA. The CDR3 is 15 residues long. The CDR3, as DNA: TGTGCCAGCAGCTTGACGGGTTTCGACACAGATACGCAGTATTTT. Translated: CASSLTGFDTDTQYF.

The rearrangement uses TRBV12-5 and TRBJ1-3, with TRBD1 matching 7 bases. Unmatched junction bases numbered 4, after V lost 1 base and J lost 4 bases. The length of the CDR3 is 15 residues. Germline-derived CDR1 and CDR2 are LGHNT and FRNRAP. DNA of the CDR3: TGTGCTAGTGGTTTGGCGACAGGGTCAGGAAACACCATATATTTT. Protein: CASGLATGSGNTIYF.

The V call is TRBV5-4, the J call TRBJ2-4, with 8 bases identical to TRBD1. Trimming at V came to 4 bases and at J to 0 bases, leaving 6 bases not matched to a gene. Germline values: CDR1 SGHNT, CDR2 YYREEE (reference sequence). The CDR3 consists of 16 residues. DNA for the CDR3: TGTGCCAGCAGCCCCGGACAGGGAATAGCCAAAAACATTCAGTACTTC. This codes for CASSPGQGIAKNIQYF.

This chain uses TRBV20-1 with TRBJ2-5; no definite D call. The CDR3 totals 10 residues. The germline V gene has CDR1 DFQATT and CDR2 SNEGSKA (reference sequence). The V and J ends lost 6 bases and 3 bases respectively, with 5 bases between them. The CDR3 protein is CSAPKETQYF. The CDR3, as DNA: TGCAGTGCCCCAAAAGAGACCCAGTACTTC.

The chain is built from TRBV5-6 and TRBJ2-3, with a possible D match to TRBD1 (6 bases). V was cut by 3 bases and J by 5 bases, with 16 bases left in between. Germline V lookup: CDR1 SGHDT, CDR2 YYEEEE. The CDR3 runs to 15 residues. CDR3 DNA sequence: TGTGCCAGCAGCTATGACAGGACCGGGTTAGATACGCAGTATTTT. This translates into CASSYDRTGLDTQYF.

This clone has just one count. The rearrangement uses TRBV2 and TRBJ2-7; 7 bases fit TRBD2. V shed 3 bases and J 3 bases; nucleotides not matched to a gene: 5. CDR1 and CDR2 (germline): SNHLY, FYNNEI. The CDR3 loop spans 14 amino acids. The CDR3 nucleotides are TGTGCCAGCAGTGAGGTCCGGACTAGCTACGAGCAGTACTTC. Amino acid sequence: CASSEVRTSYEQYF.

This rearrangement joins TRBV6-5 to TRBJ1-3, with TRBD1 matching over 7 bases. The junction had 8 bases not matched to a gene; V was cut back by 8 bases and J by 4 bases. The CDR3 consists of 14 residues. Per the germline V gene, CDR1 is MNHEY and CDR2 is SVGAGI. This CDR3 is CASGTDSSGNTIYF. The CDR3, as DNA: TGTGCCAGCGGGACAGACTCCAGCGGAAACACCATATATTTT.

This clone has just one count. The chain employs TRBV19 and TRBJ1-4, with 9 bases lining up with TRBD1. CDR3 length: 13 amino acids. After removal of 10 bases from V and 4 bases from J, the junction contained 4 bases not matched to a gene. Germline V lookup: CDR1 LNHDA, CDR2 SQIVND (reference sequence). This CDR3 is CAISDRGNEKLFF. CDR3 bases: TGTGCCATCTCGGACAGGGGTAATGAAAAACTGTTTTTT.

This CDR3 is CASSLSGAPPYEQYF. The CDR3, as DNA: TGTGCCAGCAGCTTAAGCGGTGCCCCCCCCTACGAGCAGTACTTC. This chain links TRBV5-6 with TRBJ2-7, with a possible D match to TRBD2 (5 bases). CDR1 SGHDT and CDR2 YYEEEE come from the germline V gene. V was shortened by 2 bases and J by 2 bases, with 14 bases between the two germline ends. The CDR3 loop spans 15 amino acids.

The CDR3 sequence is CASQAGGSDTQYF. The DNA of the CDR3 is TGTGCATCCCAAGCGGGAGGGTCAGATACGCAGTATTTT. The J gene is TRBJ2-3, the V gene TRBV28, with TRBD2 matching 10 bases. Germline V gene data show CDR1 as MDHEN and CDR2 as SYDVKM. There are 13 residues in the CDR3.

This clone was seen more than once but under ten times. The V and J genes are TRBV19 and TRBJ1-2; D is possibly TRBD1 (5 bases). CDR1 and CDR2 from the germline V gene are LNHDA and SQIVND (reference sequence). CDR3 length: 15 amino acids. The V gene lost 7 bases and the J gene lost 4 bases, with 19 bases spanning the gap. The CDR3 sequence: CASTPTGPALYGYTF. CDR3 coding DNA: TGTGCCAGTACCCCAACAGGTCCCGCCCTCTATGGCTACACCTTC.

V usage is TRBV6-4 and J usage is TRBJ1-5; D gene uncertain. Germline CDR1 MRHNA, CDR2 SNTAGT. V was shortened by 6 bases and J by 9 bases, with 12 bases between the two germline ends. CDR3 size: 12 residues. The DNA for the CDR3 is TGTGCCAGCAGGGCAGGTTTAGGGCCCCAGCATTTT. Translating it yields CASRAGLGPQHF.

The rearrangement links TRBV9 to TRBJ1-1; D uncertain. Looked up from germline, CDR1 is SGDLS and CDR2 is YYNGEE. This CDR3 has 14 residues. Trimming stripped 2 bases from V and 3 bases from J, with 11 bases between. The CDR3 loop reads CASSVGAGDTEAFF. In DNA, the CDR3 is TGTGCCAGCAGCGTGGGTGCTGGAGACACTGAAGCTTTCTTT.

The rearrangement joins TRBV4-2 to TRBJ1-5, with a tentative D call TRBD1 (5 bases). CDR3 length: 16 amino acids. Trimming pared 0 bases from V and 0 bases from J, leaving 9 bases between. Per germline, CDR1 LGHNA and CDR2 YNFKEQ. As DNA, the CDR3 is TGTGCCAGCAGCCAAGATTTAAGGGGTAGCAATCAGCCCCAGCATTTT. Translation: CASSQDLRGSNQPQHF.

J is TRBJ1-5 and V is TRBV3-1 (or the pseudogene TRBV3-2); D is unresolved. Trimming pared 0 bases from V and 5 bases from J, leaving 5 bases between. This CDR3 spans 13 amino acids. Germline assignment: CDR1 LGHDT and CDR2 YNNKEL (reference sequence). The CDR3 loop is CASSQDRDQPQHF. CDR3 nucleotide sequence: TGTGCCAGCAGCCAAGATCGAGATCAGCCCCAGCATTTT.